The clone carrying this T cell receptor beta chain was recorded at least ten times. Time point reported: pre-sensitization, week 0. Treatment of the sample: therapeutic diphenylcyclopropenone sensitization with weekly scalp DPC. In every case, blood was obtained before the patch test was applied. The sample originates from a study of human T cells and chemical hapten exposure. TCRdb used MiXCR to reprocess the RACE reads, holding one entry per CDR3 protein. The sample holds tens of thousands of distinct CDR3 sequences; 9.6% are singletons and the top ten take around 3.6%. Germline CDR1 reads SGHVS; CDR2 reads FQNEAQ. The CDR3 extends over 12 amino acids. The V end was cut by 4 bases, the J end by 4 bases, with 7 bases between.

This chain joins TRBV7-8 and TRBJ2-5; D is unresolved. Here the sequenced sample was whole blood, taken in connection with sensitization to the hapten diphenylcyclopropenone (DPC). The TCR was taken from a woman in her thirties or forties with alopecia areata. Some clones in this sample may be carry-over from other donors' samples. The CDR3 nucleotides are TGTGCCAGCAGCTCCGGTGGAGAGACCCAGTACTTC. Translation gives CASSSGGETQYF. Looking up the rest from reference TRBV7-8 and TRBJ2-5 gives the full variable domain: GAGVSQSPRYKVAKRGQDVALRCDPISGHVSLFWYQQALGQGPEFLTYFQNEAQLDKSGLPSDRFFAERPEGSVSTLKIQRTQQEDSAVYLCASSSGGETQYFGPGTRLLVL.